What follows is one T cell receptor (beta chain) and its context. TCRdb's table, derived via immunoSEQ multiplex PCR, lists solely in-frame clones and lacks some. Among approximately 12,000 clones listed, roughly 82% were seen once. Autoimmune disease history or systemic immunosuppression led to patient exclusion. This entry comes from a study of OX40 agonist ivuxolimab in advanced cancers. On the study more broadly: As their treatment, patients were administered ivuxolimab, an agonistic anti-OX40 (CD134) antibody.

The V segment lost 0 bases and the J segment 2 bases; nucleotides outside the gene matches: 4. Germline assignment: CDR1 SGHRS and CDR2 YFSETQ. The length of the CDR3 is 16 residues. The chain combines TRBV5-1 with TRBJ2-1; 8 positions match TRBD2. Sample: CD4+ or CD8+ T cells sorted from blood, taken in a trial of the OX40 agonist ivuxolimab. The TCR originated in an adult with an advanced solid tumor such as melanoma, head and neck, liver or kidney cancer. The CDR3, as DNA: TGCGCCAGCAGCTTGGATCCGCGGGGGGCCTACAATGAGCAGTTCTTC. Its translation: CASSLDPRGAYNEQFF.